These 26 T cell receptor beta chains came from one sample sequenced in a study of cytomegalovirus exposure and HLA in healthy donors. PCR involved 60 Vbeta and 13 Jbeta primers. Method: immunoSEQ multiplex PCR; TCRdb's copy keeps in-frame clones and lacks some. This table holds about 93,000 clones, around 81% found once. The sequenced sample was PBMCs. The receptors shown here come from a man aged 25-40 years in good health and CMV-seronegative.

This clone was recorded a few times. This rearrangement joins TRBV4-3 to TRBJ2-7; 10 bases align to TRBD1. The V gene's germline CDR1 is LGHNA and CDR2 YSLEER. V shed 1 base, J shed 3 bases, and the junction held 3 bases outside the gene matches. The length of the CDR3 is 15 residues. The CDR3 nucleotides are TGCGCCAGCAGCCAAGGACAGGGGGCGCGCTACGAGCAGTACTTC. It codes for CASSQGQGARYEQYF.

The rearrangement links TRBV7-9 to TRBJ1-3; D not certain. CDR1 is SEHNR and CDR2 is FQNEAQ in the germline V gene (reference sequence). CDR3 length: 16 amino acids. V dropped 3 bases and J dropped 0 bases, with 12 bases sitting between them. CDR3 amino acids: CASSFPRFGSGNTIYF. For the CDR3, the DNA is TGTGCCAGCAGCTTCCCACGATTCGGCTCTGGAAACACCATATATTTT.

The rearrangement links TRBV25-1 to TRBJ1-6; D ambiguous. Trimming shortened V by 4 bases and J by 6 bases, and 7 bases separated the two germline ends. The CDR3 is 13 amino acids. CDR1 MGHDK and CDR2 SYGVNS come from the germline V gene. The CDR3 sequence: CASSGGSNSPLHF. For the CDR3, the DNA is TGTGCCAGCAGTGGCGGGAGTAATTCACCCCTCCACTTT.

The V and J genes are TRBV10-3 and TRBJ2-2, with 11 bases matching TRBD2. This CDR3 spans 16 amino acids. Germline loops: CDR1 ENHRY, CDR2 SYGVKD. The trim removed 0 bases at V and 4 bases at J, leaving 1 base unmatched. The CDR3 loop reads CAISESLAGGTGELFF. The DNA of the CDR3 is TGTGCCATCAGTGAGTCCCTAGCGGGGGGCACCGGGGAGCTGTTTTTT.

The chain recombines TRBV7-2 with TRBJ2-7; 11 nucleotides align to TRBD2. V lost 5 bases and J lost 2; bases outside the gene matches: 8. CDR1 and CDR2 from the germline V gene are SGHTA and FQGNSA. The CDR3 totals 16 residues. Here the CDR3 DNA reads TGTGCCAGCAGCCCTACGCGACTAGCGGGGACCTACGAGCAGTACTTC. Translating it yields CASSPTRLAGTYEQYF.

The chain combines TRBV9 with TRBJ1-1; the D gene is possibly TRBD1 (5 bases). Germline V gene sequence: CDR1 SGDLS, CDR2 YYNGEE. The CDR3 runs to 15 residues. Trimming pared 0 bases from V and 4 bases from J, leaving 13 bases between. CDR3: CASSVDSGGGTEAFF. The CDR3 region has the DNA TGTGCCAGCAGCGTAGATTCGGGGGGGGGCACTGAAGCTTTCTTT.

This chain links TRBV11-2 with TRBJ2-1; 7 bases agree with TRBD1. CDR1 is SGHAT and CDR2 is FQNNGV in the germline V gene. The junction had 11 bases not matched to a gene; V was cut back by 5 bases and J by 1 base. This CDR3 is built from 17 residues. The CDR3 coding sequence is TGTGCCAGCAGCCCATCACCCGGGACAGCATCCTACAATGAGCAGTTCTTC. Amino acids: CASSPSPGTASYNEQFF.

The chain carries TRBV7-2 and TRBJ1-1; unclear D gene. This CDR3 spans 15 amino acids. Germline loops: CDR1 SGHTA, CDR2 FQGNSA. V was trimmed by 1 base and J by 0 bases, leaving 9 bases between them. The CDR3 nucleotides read TGTGCCAGCAGCTTAGGAGGAGCTATGAACACTGAAGCTTTCTTT. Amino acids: CASSLGGAMNTEAFF. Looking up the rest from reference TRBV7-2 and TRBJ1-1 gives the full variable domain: GAGVSQSPSNKVTEKGKDVELRCDPISGHTALYWYRQSLGQGLEFLIYFQGNSAPDKSGLPSDRFSAERTGGSVSTLTIQRTQQEDSAVYLCASSLGGAMNTEAFFGQGTRLTVV.

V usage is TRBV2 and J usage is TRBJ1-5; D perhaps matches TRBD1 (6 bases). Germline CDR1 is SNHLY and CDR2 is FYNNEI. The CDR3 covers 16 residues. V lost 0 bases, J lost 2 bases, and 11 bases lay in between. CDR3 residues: CASSEAPGVGNQPQHF. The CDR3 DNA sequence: TGTGCCAGCAGTGAAGCGCCAGGGGTGGGCAATCAGCCCCAGCATTTT.

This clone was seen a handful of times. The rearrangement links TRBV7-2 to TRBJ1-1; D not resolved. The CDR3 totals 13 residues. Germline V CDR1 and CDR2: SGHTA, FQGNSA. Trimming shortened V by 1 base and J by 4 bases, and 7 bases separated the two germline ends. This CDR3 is CASSLERGTEAFF. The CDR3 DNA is TGTGCCAGCAGCTTAGAGCGCGGCACTGAAGCTTTCTTT.

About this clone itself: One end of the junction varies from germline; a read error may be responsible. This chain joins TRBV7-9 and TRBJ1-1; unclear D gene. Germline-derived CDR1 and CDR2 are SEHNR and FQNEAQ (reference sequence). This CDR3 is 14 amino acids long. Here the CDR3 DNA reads TGTTCCAGCAGCTTAGGAGAGATGAACACTGAAGCTTTCTTT. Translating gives CSSSLGEMNTEAFF.

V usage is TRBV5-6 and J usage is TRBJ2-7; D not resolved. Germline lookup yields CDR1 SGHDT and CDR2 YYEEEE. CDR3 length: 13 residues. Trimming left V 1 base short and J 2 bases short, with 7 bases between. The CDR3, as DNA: TGTGCCAGCAGCTTGCGCAGAACCTACGAGCAGTACTTC. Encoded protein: CASSLRRTYEQYF.

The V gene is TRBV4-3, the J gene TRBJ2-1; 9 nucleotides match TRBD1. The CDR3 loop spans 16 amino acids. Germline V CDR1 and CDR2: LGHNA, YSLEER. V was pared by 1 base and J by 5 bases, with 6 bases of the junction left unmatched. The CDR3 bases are TGCGCCAGCAGCCAAGGGTACAGGGGGCTTCACAATGAGCAGTTCTTC. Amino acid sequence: CASSQGYRGLHNEQFF.

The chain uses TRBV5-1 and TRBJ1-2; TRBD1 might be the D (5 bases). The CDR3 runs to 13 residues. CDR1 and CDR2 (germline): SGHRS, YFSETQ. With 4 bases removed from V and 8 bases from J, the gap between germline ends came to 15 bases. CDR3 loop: CASSRREVEGYTF. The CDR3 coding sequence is TGCGCCAGCAGCCGCAGGGAAGTGGAGGGCTACACCTTC.

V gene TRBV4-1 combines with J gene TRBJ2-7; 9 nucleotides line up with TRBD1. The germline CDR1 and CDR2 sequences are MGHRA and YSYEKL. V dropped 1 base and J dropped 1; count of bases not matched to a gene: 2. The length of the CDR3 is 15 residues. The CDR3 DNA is TGCGCCAGCAGCCAAGCGGACAGGGGTTCCTACGAGCAGTACGTC. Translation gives CASSQADRGSYEQYV.

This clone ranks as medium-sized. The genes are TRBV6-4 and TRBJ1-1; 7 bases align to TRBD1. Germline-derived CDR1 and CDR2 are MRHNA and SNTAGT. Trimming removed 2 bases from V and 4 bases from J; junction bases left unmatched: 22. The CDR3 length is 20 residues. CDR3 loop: CASSDTTGRRTIDPGTEAFF. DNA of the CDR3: TGTGCCAGCAGTGACACGACAGGGCGGAGGACAATAGACCCGGGCACTGAAGCTTTCTTT.

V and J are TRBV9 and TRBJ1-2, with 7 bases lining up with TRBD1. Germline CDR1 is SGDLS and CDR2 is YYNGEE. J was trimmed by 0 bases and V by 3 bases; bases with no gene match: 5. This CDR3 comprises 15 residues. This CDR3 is CASSAFGTANYGYTF. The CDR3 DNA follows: TGTGCCAGCAGCGCCTTCGGGACAGCTAACTATGGCTACACCTTC.

In nucleotides, the CDR3 is TGTGCCAGTAATCAGGGAGGGAGTAACTATGGCTACACCTTC. Translating it yields CASNQGGSNYGYTF. V usage is TRBV19 and J usage is TRBJ1-2, with D possibly matching TRBD1 (5 bases). CDR1 is LNHDA and CDR2 is SQIVND in the germline V gene (reference sequence). The CDR3 is made up of 14 amino acids. Trimming removed 7 bases at V and 1 base at J, with 13 bases between.

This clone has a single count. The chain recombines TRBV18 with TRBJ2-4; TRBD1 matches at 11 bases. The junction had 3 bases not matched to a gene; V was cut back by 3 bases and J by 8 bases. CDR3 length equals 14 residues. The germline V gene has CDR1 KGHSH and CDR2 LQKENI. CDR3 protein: CASSPGQGVYIQYF. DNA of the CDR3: TGTGCCAGCTCACCGGGACAGGGGGTCTACATTCAGTACTTC.

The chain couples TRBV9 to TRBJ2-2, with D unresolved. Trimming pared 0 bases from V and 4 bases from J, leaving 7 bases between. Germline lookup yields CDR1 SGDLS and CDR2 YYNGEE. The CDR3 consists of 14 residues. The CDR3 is CASSVGLATGELFF. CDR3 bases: TGTGCCAGCAGCGTAGGACTCGCCACCGGGGAGCTGTTTTTT.

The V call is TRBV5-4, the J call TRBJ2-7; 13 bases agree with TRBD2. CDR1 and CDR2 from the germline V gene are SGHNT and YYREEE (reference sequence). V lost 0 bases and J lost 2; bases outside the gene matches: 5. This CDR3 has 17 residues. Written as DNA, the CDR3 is TGTGCCAGCAGCTTGGACCTCGGACTAGCGGGAGCCTACGAGCAGTACTTC. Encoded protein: CASSLDLGLAGAYEQYF.

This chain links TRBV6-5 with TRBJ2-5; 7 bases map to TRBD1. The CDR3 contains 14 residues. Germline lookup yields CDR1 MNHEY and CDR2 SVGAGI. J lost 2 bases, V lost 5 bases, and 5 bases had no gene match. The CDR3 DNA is TGTGCCAGCAGTCACTGGGGACAGCAAGAGACCCAGTACTTC. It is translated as CASSHWGQQETQYF.

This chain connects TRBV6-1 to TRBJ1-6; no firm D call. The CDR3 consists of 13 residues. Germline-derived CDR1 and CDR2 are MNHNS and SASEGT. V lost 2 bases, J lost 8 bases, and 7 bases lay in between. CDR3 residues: CASSELQDSPLHF. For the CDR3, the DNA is TGTGCCAGCAGTGAATTGCAGGATTCACCCCTCCACTTT.

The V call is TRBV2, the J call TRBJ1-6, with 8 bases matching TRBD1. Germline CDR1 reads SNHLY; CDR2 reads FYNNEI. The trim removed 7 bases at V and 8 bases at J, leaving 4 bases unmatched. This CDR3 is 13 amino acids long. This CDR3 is CASNRGFDSPLHF. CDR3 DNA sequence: TGTGCCAGCAACAGGGGGTTTGATTCACCCCTCCACTTT.

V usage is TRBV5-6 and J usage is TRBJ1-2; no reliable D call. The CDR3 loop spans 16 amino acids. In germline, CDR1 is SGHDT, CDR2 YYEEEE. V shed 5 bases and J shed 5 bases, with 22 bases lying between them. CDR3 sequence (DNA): TGTGCCAGCAGTCCCCCGGTGGAGGAGGTAGGGTATGGCTACACCTTC. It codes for CASSPPVEEVGYGYTF. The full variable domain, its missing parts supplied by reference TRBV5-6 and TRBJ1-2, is DAGVTQSPTHLIKTRGQQVTLRCSPKSGHDTVSWYQQALGQGPQFIFQYYEEEERQRGNFPDRFSGHQFPNYSSELNVNALLLGDSALYLCASSPPVEEVGYGYTFGSGTRLTVV.

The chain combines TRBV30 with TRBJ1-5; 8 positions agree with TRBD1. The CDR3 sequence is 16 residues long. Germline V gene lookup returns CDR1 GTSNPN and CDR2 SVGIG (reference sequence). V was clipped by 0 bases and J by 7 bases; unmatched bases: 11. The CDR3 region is CAWSVQLRTGRQPQHF. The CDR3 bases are TGTGCCTGGAGTGTACAACTCCGGACAGGGCGGCAGCCCCAGCATTTT.